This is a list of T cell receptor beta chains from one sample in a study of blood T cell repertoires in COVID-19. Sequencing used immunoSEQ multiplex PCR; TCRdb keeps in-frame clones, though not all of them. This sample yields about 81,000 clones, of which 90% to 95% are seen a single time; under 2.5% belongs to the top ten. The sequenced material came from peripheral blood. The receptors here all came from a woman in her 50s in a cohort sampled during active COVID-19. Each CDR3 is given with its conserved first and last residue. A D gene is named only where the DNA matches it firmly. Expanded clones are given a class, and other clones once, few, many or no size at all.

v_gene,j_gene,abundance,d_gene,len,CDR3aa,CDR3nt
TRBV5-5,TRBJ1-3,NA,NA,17,CASSLKGRQDSGNTIYF,TGTGCCAGCAGCTTGAAGGGGAGACAGGACTCTGGAAACACCATATATTTT
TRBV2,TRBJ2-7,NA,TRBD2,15,CASSEASGHSYEQYF,TGTGCCAGCAGTGAGGCTAGCGGCCACTCCTACGAGCAGTACTTC
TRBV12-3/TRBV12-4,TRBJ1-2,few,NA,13,CASSLGIERGYTF,TGTGCCAGCAGTTTAGGCATTGAGAGGGGCTACACCTTC
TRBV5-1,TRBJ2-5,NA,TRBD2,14,CASSLSGGWETQYF,TGCGCCAGCAGCTTAAGCGGGGGCTGGGAGACCCAGTACTTC
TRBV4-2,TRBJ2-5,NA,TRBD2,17,CASSLNPLAGGPETQYF,TGTGCCAGCAGCCTCAACCCACTAGCGGGAGGGCCGGAGACCCAGTACTTC
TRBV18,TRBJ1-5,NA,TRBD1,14,CASSPDRGGQPQHF,TGTGCCAGCTCACCTGACAGGGGCGGGCAGCCCCAGCATTTT
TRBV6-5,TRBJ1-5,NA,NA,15,CASITGWGGNQPQHF,TGTGCCAGCATAACAGGCTGGGGCGGCAATCAGCCCCAGCATTTT
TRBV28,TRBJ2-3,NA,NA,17,CASSLVIASFSTDTQYF,TGTGCCAGCAGTTTAGTTATAGCTAGTTTTAGCACAGATACGCAGTATTTT
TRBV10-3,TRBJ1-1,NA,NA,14,CAIGPRAGGTEAFF,TGTGCCATCGGCCCGAGGGCAGGTGGGACTGAAGCTTTCTTT
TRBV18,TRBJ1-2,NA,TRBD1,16,CASATRVGGEDYGYTF,TGTGCCAGCGCAACGCGCGTAGGGGGCGAAGACTATGGCTACACCTTC
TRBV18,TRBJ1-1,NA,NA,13,CASSPRLNTEAFF,TGTGCCAGCTCACCACGGCTGAACACTGAAGCTTTCTTT
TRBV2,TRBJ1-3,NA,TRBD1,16,CASSERGPRSGNTIYF,TGTGCCAGCAGTGAAAGGGGGCCTCGCTCTGGAAACACCATATATTTT
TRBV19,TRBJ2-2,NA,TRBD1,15,CASRADRVRNGELFF,TGTGCCAGTAGAGCCGACAGGGTTCGGAACGGGGAGCTGTTTTTT
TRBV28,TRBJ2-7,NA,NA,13,CASRRVHSYEQYF,TGTGCCAGCAGGAGGGTACACTCCTACGAGCAGTACTTC
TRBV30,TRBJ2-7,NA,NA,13,CAWSVPGTYEQYF,TGTGCCTGGAGTGTCCCAGGGACCTACGAGCAGTACTTC
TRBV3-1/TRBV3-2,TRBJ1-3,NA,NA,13,CASSPSAGNTIYF,TGTGCCAGCAGCCCCTCTGCTGGAAACACCATATATTTT
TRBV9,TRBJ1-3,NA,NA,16,CASSRSGVSSGNTIYF,TGTGCCAGCAGCCGGTCAGGGGTTAGCTCTGGAAACACCATATATTTT
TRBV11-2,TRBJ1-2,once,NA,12,CASSPQGYGYTF,TGTGCCAGCAGCCCACAGGGCTATGGCTACACCTTC
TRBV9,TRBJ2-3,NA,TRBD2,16,CASSTTSGTSTDTQYF,TGTGCCAGCAGCACAACTAGCGGCACTAGCACAGATACGCAGTATTTT
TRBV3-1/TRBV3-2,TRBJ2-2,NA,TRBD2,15,CASSLGLGGTGELFF,TGTGCCAGCAGCCTCGGACTAGGAGGAACCGGGGAGCTGTTTTTT
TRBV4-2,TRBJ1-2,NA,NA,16,CASSQGVSRENYGYTF,TGTGCCAGCAGCCAAGGGGTGAGCAGGGAAAACTATGGCTACACCTTC
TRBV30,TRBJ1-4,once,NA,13,CAWSVYSSEKLFF,TGTGCCTGGAGTGTATATTCTAGTGAAAAACTGTTTTTT
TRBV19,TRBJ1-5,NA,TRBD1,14,CASSGQGGNQPQHF,TGTGCCAGTAGTGGACAGGGGGGTAATCAGCCCCAGCATTTT
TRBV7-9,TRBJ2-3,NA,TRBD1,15,CASSLRTGGTDTQYF,TGTGCCAGCAGCTTAAGGACAGGGGGAACAGATACGCAGTATTTT
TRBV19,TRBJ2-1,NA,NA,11,CASSIGGEQFF,TGTGCCAGTAGTATCGGGGGTGAGCAGTTCTTC
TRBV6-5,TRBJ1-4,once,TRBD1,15,CASRNQGGAVEKLFF,TGTGCCAGCAGAAACCAGGGGGGCGCCGTAGAAAAACTGTTTTTT
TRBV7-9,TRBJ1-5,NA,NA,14,CASSLETPGGTQHF,TGTGCCAGCAGCTTGGAGACACCCGGCGGGACCCAGCATTTT
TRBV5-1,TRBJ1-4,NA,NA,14,CASSLSPRGDQLFF,TGCGCCAGCAGCTTGTCTCCTCGGGGGGACCAACTGTTTTTT
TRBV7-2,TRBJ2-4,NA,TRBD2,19,CASSPPSGGDLLAKNIQYF,TGTGCCAGCAGCCCTCCTAGCGGGGGGGACTTACTAGCCAAAAACATTCAGTACTTC
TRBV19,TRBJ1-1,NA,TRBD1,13,CASRTGGWTEAFF,TGTGCCAGTAGGACAGGGGGCTGGACTGAAGCTTTCTTT
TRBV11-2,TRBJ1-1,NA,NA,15,CASSARSQGSAEAFF,TGTGCCAGCAGCGCCCGCTCCCAGGGTTCAGCTGAAGCTTTCTTT
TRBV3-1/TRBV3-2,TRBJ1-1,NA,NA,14,CASSRAWVNTEAFF,TGTGCCAGCAGCCGGGCATGGGTGAACACTGAAGCTTTCTTT
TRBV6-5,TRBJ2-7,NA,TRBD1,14,CASSRDRERYEQYF,TGTGCCAGCAGCCGGGACAGGGAAAGGTACGAGCAGTACTTC
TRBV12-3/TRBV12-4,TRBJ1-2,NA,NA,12,CASRKRSYGYTF,TGTGCCAGCAGAAAGCGGAGTTATGGCTACACCTTC
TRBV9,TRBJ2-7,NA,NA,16,CASSAGVGEPSYEQYF,TGTGCCAGCAGCGCCGGAGTAGGCGAGCCCTCCTACGAGCAGTACTTC
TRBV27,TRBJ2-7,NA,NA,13,CASSLAGSYEQYF,TGTGCCAGCAGTTTGGCGGGTTCCTACGAGCAGTACTTC
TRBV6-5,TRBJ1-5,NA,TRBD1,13,CASRGGQVQPQHF,TGTGCCAGCAGGGGGGGACAGGTCCAACCCCAGCATTTT
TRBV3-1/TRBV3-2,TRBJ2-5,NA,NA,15,CASSPRGGRKETQYF,TGTGCCAGCAGCCCCCGCGGTGGGAGAAAAGAGACCCAGTACTTC
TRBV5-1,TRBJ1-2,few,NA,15,CASSSTRGGRRGYTF,TGCGCCAGCAGCTCCACCCGGGGGGGTCGCCGTGGCTACACCTTC
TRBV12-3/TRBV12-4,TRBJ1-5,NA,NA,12,CASSLLNQPQHF,TGTGCCAGCAGTTTACTCAATCAGCCCCAGCATTTT
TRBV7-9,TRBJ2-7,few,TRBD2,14,CASSSGTSGVEQYF,TGTGCCAGCAGCTCCGGGACTAGCGGGGTCGAGCAGTACTTC
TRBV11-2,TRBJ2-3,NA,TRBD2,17,CASSLDIAGGPRDTQYF,TGTGCCAGCAGCTTAGATATAGCGGGAGGGCCGCGGGATACGCAGTATTTT
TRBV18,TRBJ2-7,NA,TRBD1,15,CASSPNTGTEYEQYF,TGTGCCAGCTCACCAAATACCGGGACAGAGTACGAGCAGTACTTC
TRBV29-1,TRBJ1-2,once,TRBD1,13,CSVEKGAIYGYTF,TGCAGCGTTGAAAAGGGGGCAATCTATGGCTACACCTTC
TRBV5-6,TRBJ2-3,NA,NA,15,CASSFGASAFDTQYF,TGTGCCAGCAGCTTTGGGGCTAGCGCCTTCGATACGCAGTATTTT
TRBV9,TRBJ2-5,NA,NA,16,CASSVGSGAGQETQYF,TGTGCCAGCAGCGTAGGGTCTGGGGCAGGGCAAGAGACCCAGTACTTC
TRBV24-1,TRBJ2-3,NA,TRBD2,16,CATSDQLAAGTDTQYF,TGTGCCACCAGTGATCAACTAGCGGCTGGCACAGATACGCAGTATTTT
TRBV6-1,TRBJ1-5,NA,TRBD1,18,CASSGRDRVAYSNQPQHF,TGTGCCAGCAGTGGCCGGGACAGAGTGGCCTATAGCAATCAGCCCCAGCATTTT
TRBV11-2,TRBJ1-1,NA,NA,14,CASSLNGANTEAFF,TGTGCCAGCAGCTTAAATGGGGCGAACACTGAAGCTTTCTTT
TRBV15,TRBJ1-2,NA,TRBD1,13,CATSRDSQGANTF,TGTGCCACCAGCAGAGATAGTCAGGGGGCGAACACCTTC
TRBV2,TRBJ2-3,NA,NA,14,CASRGRGSTDTQYF,TGTGCCAGCCGAGGTAGGGGTAGCACAGATACGCAGTATTTT
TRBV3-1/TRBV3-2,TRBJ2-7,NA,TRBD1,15,CASSQGFGDSYEQYF,TGTGCCAGCAGCCAAGGATTTGGGGACAGCTACGAGCAGTACTTC
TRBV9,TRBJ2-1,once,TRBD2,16,CASSVTGTSGYNEQFF,TGTGCCAGCAGCGTGACCGGGACTAGCGGCTACAATGAGCAGTTCTTC
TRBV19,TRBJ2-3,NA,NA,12,CASSIYGDTQYF,TGTGCCAGTAGTATTTATGGCGATACGCAGTATTTT
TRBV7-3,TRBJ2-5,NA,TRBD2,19,CASSLTRARLAGGQETQYF,TGTGCCAGCAGCTTAACGAGGGCCCGACTAGCGGGGGGGCAAGAGACCCAGTACTTC